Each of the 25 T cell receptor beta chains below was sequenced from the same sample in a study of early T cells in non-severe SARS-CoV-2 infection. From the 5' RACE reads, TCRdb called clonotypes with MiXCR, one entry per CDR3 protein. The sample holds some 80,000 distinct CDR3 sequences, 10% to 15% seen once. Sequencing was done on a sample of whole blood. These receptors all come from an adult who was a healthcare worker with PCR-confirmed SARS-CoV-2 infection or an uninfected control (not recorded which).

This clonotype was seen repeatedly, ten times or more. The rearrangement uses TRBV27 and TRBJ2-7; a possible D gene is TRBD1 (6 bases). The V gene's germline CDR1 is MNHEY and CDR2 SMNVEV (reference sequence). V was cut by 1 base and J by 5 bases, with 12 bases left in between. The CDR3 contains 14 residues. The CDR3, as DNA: TGTGCCAGCAGTTTATTGGACAGAAGCCACGAGCAGTACTTC. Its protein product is CASSLLDRSHEQYF.

This CDR3 reads CASRQPVGGRSSYEQYF. As DNA, the CDR3 is TGTGCCAGCCGACAACCCGTGGGTGGTAGAAGCTCCTACGAGCAGTACTTC. This chain links TRBV6-2 or TRBV6-3 with TRBJ2-7; D uncertain. Germline-derived CDR1 and CDR2 are MNHEY and SVGEGT. The V gene lost 8 bases and the J gene lost 0 bases, with 23 bases spanning the gap. The CDR3 sequence is 17 residues long.

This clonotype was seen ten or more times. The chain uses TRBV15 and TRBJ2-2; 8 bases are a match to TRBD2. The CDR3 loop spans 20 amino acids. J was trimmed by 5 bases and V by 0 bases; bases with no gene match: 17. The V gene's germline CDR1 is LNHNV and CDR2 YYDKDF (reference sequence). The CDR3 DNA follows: TGTGCCACCAGCAGAGATCTTTTCCCTGGAGCGGGAGACCTTACCGGGGAGCTGTTTTTT. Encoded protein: CATSRDLFPGAGDLTGELFF.

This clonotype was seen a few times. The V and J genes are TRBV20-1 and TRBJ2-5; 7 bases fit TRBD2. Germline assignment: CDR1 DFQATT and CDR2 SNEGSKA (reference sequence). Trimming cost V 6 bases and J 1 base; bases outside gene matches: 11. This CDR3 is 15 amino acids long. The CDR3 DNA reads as TGCAGTGCGGCGGAGCGGGGCGTAGTCCAAGAGACCCAGTACTTC. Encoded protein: CSAAERGVVQETQYF.

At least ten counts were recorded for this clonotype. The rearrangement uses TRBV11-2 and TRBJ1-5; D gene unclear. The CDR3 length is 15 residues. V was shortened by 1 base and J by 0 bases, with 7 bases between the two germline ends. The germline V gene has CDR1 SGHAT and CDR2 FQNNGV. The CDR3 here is CASSLARDSNQPQHF. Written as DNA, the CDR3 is TGTGCCAGCAGCTTAGCTAGGGATAGCAATCAGCCCCAGCATTTT.

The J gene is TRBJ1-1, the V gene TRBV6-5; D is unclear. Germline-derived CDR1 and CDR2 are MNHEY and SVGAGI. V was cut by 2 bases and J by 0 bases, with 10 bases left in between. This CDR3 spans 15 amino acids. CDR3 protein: CASSYAGVMNTEAFF. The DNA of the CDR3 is TGTGCCAGCAGTTACGCTGGGGTGATGAACACTGAAGCTTTCTTT.

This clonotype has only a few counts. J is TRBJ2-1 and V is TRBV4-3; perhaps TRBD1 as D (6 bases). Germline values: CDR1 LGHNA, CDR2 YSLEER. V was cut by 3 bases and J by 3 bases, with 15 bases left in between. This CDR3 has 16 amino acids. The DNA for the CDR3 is TGCGCCAGCAGCCAGGATCATACAGGGTTCTACAATGAGCAGTTCTTC. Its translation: CASSQDHTGFYNEQFF.

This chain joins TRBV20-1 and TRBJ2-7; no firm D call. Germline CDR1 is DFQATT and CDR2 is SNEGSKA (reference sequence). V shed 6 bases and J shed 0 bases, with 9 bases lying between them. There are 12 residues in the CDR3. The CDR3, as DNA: TGCAGTGCCCAGAAGGACTCCTACGAGCAGTACTTC. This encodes CSAQKDSYEQYF.

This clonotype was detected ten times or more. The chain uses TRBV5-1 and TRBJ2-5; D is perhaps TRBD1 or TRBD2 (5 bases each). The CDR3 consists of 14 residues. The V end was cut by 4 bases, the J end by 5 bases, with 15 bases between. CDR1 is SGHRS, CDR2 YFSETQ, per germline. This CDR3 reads CASSPGTLGETQYF. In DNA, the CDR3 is TGCGCCAGCAGCCCAGGGACCCTGGGGGAGACCCAGTACTTC.

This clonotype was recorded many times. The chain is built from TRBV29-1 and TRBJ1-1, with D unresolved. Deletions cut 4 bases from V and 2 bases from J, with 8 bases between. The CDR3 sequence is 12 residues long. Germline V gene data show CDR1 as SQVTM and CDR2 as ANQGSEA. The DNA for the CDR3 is TGCAGCGTTGCTGCTTACAACACTGAAGCTTTCTTT. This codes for CSVAAYNTEAFF.

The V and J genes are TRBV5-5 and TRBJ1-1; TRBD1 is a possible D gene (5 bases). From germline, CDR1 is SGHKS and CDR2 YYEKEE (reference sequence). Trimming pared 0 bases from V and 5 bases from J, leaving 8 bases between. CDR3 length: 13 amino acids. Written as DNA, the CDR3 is TGTGCCAGCAGCTTGGATAGGGGAACTGAAGCTTTCTTT. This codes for CASSLDRGTEAFF.

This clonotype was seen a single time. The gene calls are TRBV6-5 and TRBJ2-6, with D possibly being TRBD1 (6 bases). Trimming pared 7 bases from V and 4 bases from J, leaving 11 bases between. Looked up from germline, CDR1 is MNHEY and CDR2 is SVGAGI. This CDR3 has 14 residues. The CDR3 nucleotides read TGTGCCAGCAATCCCCAGGGGGGGGCCAACGTCCTGACTTTC. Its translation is CASNPQGGANVLTF.

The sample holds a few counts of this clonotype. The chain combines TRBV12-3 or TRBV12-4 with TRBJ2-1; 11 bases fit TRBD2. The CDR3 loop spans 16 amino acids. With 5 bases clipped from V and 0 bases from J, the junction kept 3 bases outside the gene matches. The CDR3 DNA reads TGTGCCAGCAGTGGGACTAGCGGAAGCTCCTACAATGAGCAGTTCTTC. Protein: CASSGTSGSSYNEQFF.

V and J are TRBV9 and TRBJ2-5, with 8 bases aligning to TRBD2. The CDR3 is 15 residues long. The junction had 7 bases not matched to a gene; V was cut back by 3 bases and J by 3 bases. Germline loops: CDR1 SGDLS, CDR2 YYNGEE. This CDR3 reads CASSAGTRAEETQYF. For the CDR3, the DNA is TGTGCCAGCAGCGCCGGGACTAGAGCAGAAGAGACCCAGTACTTC.

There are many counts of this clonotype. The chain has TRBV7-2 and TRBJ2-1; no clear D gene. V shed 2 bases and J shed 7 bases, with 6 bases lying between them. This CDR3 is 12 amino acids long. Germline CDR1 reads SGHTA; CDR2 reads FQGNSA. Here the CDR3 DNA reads TGTGCCAGCAGCTTACCTAATAATGAGCAGTTCTTC. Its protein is CASSLPNNEQFF.

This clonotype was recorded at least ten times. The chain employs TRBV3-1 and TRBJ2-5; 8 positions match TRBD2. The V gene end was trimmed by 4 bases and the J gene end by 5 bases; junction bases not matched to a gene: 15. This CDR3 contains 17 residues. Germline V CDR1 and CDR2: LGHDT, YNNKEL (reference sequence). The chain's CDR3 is CASSPRTSSQRVETQYF. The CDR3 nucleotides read TGTGCCAGCAGCCCCAGGACTAGCTCACAGCGGGTGGAGACCCAGTACTTC.

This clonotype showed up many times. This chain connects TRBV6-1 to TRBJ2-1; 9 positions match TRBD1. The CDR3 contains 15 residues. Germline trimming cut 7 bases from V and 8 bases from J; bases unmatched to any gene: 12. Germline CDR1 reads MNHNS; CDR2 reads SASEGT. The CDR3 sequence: CASKHRDRVSDEQFF. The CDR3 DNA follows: TGTGCCAGCAAGCACCGGGACAGGGTTTCGGATGAGCAGTTCTTC.

As DNA, the CDR3 is TGCAGTGCTAGTTCTTACAATGAGCAGTTCTTC. Translating it yields CSASSYNEQFF. V usage is TRBV20-1 and J usage is TRBJ2-1, with D unclear. Per the germline V gene, CDR1 is DFQATT and CDR2 is SNEGSKA (reference sequence). The CDR3 runs 11 residues. Trimming stripped 3 bases from V and 4 bases from J, with 4 bases between.

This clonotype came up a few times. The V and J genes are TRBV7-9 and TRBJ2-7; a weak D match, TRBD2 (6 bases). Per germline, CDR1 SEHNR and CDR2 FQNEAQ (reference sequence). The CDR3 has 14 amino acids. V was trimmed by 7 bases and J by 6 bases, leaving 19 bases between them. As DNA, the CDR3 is TGTGCCAGCACCAAAATGGGAGGCCCGAGCGAGCAGTACTTC. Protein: CASTKMGGPSEQYF.

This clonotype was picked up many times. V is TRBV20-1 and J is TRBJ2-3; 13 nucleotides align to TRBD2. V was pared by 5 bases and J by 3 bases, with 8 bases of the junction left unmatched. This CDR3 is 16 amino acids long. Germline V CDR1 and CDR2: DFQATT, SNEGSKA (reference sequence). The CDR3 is CSAEGGTSGVTDTQYF. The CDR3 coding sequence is TGCAGTGCTGAGGGAGGGACTAGCGGGGTAACAGATACGCAGTATTTT.

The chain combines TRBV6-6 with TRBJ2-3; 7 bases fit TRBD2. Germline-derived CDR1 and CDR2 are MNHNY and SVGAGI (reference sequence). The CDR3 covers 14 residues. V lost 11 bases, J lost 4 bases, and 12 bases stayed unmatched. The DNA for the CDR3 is TGTGCCGCTGGGGGGGAGTGGGGGGCAGATACGCAGTATTTT. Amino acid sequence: CAAGGEWGADTQYF.

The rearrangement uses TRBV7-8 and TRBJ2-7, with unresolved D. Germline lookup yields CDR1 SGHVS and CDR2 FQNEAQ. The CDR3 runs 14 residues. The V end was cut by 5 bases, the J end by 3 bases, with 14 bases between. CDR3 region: CASSLTEVGYEQYF. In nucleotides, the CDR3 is TGTGCCAGCAGCCTCACTGAGGTGGGCTACGAGCAGTACTTC.

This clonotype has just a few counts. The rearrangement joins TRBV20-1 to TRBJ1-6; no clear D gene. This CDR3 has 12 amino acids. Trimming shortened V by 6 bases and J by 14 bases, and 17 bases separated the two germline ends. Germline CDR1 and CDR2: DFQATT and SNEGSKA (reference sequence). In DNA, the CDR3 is TGCAGTGCCCCAGCTTACAACTCGGCCCTCCACTTT. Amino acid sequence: CSAPAYNSALHF.

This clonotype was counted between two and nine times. The CDR3 nucleotides are TGCAGCATGACCCCACAGGGGCACCAAGAGACCCAGTACTTC. Its protein product is CSMTPQGHQETQYF. This chain links TRBV29-1 with TRBJ2-5, with 7 bases fitting TRBD1. Losses at the gene ends were 8 bases for V and 0 bases for J; bases not matched to a gene: 9. The length of the CDR3 is 14 residues. Germline V gene sequence: CDR1 SQVTM, CDR2 ANQGSEA. Filled out from reference TRBV29-1 and TRBJ2-5, the complete variable domain reads SAVISQKPSRDICQRGTSLTIQCQVDSQVTMMFWYRQQPGQSLTLIATANQGSEATYESGFVIDKFPISRPNLTFSTLTVSNMSPEDSSIYLCSMTPQGHQETQYFGPGTRLLVL.

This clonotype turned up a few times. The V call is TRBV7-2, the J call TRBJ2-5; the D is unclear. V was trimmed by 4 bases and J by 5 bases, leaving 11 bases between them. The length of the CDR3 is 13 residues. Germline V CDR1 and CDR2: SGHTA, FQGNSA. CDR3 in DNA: TGTGCCAGCAGCTCTATGGGCCGGGAGACCCAGTACTTC. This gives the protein CASSSMGRETQYF.